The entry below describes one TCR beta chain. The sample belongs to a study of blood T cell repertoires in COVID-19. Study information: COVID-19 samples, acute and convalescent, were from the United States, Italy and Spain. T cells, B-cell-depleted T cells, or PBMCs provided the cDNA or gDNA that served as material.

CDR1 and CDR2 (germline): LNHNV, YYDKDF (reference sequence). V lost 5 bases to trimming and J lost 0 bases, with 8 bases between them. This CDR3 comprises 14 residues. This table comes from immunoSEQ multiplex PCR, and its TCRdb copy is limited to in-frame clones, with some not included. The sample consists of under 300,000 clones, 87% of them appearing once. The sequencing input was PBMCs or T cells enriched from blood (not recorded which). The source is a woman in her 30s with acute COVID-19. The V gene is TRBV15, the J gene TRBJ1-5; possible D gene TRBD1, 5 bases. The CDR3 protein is CATSPGISNQPQHF. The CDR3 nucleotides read TGTGCCACCAGCCCAGGGATTAGCAATCAGCCCCAGCATTTT. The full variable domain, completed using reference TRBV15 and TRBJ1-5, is DAMVIQNPRYQVTQFGKPVTLSCSQTLNHNVMYWYQQKSSQAPKLLFHYYDKDFNNEADTPDNFQSRRPNTSFCFLDIRSPGLGDTAMYLCATSPGISNQPQHFGDGTRLSIL.